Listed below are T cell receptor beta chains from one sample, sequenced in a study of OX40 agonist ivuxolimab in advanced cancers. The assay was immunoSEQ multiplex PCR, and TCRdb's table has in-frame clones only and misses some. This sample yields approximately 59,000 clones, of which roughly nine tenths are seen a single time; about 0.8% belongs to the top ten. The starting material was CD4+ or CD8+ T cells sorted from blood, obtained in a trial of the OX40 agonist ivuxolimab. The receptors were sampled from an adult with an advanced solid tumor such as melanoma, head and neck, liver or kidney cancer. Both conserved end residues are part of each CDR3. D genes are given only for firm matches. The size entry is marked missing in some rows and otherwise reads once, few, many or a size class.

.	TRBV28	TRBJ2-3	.	TGTGCCAGCAGTTCCCGACTAACAGATACGCAGTATTTT	CASSSRLTDTQYF
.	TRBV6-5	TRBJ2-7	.	TGTGCCAGCAGTTACGAACCAAACTACGAGCAGTACTTC	CASSYEPNYEQYF
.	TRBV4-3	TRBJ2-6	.	TGCGCCAGCAGCCAAGATTCCCCGGGAGGGGCCAACGTCCTGACTTTC	CASSQDSPGGANVLTF
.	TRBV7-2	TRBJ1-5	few	TGTGCCAGCAGCTCTACCCTGGGAAATCAGCCCCAGCATTTT	CASSSTLGNQPQHF
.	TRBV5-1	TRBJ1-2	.	TGCGCCAGCAGCATCGAACAGGGCGGGGAGTATGGCTACACCTTC	CASSIEQGGEYGYTF
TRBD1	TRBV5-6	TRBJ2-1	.	TGTGCCAGCAGTCACGACAGGGCCAGTTACAATGAGCAGTTCTTC	CASSHDRASYNEQFF
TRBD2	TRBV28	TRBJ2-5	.	TGTGCCAGCAGTCCAACACGAAGCGGGAGCTGGACCCAGTACTTC	CASSPTRSGSWTQYF
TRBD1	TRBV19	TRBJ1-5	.	TGTGCCATTGCGACAGGGGCGAATCAGCCCCAGCATTTT	CAIATGANQPQHF
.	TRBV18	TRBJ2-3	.	TGTGCCAGCTCACCACAGTATAGCACAGATACGCAGTATTTT	CASSPQYSTDTQYF
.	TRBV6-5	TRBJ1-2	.	TGTGCCAGCAGTTACGAGAGAGTGACGGGCTACACCTTC	CASSYERVTGYTF
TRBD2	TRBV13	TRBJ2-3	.	TGTGCCAGCAGCTTAGAGACTAGCGGCACAGATACGCAGTATTTT	CASSLETSGTDTQYF
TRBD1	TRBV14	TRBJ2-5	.	TGTGCCAGCAGCCCCCTGGTAATCAGGGGGCAAGAGACCCAGTACTTC	CASSPLVIRGQETQYF
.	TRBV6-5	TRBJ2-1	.	TGTGCCAGCAGTTACGGACGAGTGAGGAATGAGCAGTTCTTC	CASSYGRVRNEQFF
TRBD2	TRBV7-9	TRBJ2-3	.	TGTGCCAGCAGCCCAGGACTAGCGGGAGGCAATACGCAGTATTTT	CASSPGLAGGNTQYF
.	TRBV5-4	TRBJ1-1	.	TGTGCCAGCACGGTAAGGGGGAACACTGAAGCTTTCTTT	CASTVRGNTEAFF
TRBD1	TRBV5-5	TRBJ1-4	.	TGTGCCAGCAGCTCGGACAGGGAAGGGGAAAAACTGTTTTTT	CASSSDREGEKLFF
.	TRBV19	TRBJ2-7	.	TGTGCCAGTAGTCGAGGCGGGCCTAAGTACTTC	CASSRGGPKYF
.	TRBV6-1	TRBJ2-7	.	TGTGCCAGCAGTGAAGAGTGGGTCTTATACTCCTACGAGCAGTACTTC	CASSEEWVLYSYEQYF